The 9 T cell receptor beta chains listed next were all sequenced from one sample in a study of T-cell reconstitution after alpha-beta-depleted transplantation in children. Preparation of the TCRbeta library involved a method that used unique molecular identifiers. Using its own MiXCR run on the PCR reads, TCRdb lists one record per CDR3 protein. The sample shows roughly 220,000 distinct CDR3 sequences, about 8.4% of them seen only once. The sample consisted of PBMCs, mostly from graft donor cells, taken 360 days after TCRalphabeta/CD19-depleted stem cell transplant. The receptors stem from a male patient aged 2 to 10 who had a stem cell transplant for acute myeloid leukemia, so the T cells may come from the graft donor.

The rearrangement links TRBV6-5 to TRBJ2-3; 8 nucleotides match TRBD2. Germline values: CDR1 MNHEY, CDR2 SVGAGI. V lost 0 bases, J lost 2 bases, and 4 bases stayed unmatched. This CDR3 region has 16 residues. In nucleotides, the CDR3 is TGTGCCAGCAGTTACTCAGCGGGGGCGCTCACAGATACGCAGTATTTT. Protein product: CASSYSAGALTDTQYF.

This clonotype was counted between two and nine times. This rearrangement joins TRBV14 to TRBJ2-4, with a weak D call TRBD2 (6 bases). The CDR3 spans 16 residues. Deletions cut 4 bases from V and 3 bases from J, with 16 bases between. Germline assignment: CDR1 SGHDN and CDR2 FVKESK. In DNA, the CDR3 is TGTGCCAGCAGCCCGATGGGTAGCGGAGTCAAAAACATTCAGTACTTC. Translation: CASSPMGSGVKNIQYF.

This clonotype was recorded many times. The chain carries TRBV7-2 and TRBJ2-1, with D maybe TRBD2 (5 bases). This CDR3 is built from 12 residues. The germline V gene has CDR1 SGHTA and CDR2 FQGNSA. The ends were cut back, 6 bases at V and 6 bases at J, with 9 bases in the middle. CDR3 nucleotide sequence: TGTGCCAGCAGTCTAGCTTTCAATGAGCAGTTCTTC. Residues: CASSLAFNEQFF.

CDR3 nucleotide sequence: TGTGCCATCAGTCCGGGACTAGCGACCACCGGGGAGCTGTTTTTT. Translating gives CAISPGLATTGELFF. This chain joins TRBV10-3 and TRBJ2-2, with TRBD2 matching 10 bases. J gave up 4 bases and V 5 bases, and 4 bases lay outside the gene matches. Germline lookup yields CDR1 ENHRY and CDR2 SYGVKD. The CDR3 is 15 residues long.

This chain connects TRBV18 to TRBJ1-5; possible D gene TRBD1, 5 bases. The CDR3 length is 14 residues. Germline loops: CDR1 KGHSH, CDR2 LQKENI. V was clipped by 4 bases and J by 8 bases, with 15 bases between them. The CDR3 loop is CASSLNRHPEPQHF. CDR3 in DNA: TGTGCCAGCTCACTTAACAGGCATCCGGAGCCCCAGCATTTT.

This clonotype was detected a few times. The rearrangement uses TRBV19 and TRBJ2-7, with 7 bases aligning to TRBD2. The germline V gene has CDR1 LNHDA and CDR2 SQIVND (reference sequence). The V and J ends lost 8 bases and 3 bases, in that order; junction bases with no gene match: 13. The CDR3 has 15 amino acids. The CDR3 protein is CASQKSGGTSYEQYV. CDR3 DNA sequence: TGTGCCAGTCAAAAGTCGGGGGGTACCAGCTACGAGCAGTACGTC.

This clonotype was recorded many times. The J gene is TRBJ2-7, the V gene TRBV12-3 or TRBV12-4; the D gene is possibly TRBD2 (5 bases). Between the trimmed V and J ends, which lost 2 bases and 5 bases, there was a span of 10 bases. This CDR3 spans 13 amino acids. The CDR3 region is CASSLTGVHEQYF. Written as DNA, the CDR3 is TGTGCCAGCAGTTTAACCGGGGTCCACGAGCAGTACTTC.

V usage is TRBV6-2 or TRBV6-3 and J usage is TRBJ2-5; possibly TRBD1 for D (6 bases). Germline loops: CDR1 MNHEY, CDR2 SVGEGT. Between the trimmed V and J ends, which lost 5 bases and 0 bases, there was a span of 10 bases. This CDR3 has 14 amino acids. CDR3 region: CASSQWDNQETQYF. DNA for the CDR3: TGTGCCAGCAGTCAATGGGACAACCAAGAGACCCAGTACTTC.

This clonotype turned up a few times. The chain recombines TRBV7-8 with TRBJ2-1; TRBD2 aligns across 15 bases. V lost 1 base to trimming and J lost 7 bases; unmatched junction nucleotides: 14. This CDR3 comprises 20 residues. Germline lookup yields CDR1 SGHVS and CDR2 FQNEAQ. The CDR3 spells CASSLGRGTSGRSNRNEQFF. The CDR3 DNA reads as TGTGCCAGCAGCTTAGGGAGGGGGACTAGCGGGAGGTCTAATCGGAATGAGCAGTTCTTC.